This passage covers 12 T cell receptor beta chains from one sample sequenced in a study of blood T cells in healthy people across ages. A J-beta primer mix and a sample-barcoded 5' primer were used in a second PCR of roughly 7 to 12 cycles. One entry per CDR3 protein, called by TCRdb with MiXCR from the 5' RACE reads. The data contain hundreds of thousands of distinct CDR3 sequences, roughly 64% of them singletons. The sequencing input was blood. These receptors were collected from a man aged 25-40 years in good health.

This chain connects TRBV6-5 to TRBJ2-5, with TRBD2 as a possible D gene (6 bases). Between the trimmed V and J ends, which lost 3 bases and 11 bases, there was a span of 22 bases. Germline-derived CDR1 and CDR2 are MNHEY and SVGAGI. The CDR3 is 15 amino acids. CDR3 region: CASSYSGEIYNEQYF. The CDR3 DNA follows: TGTGCCAGCAGTTATTCGGGGGAAATATACAATGAGCAGTACTTC.

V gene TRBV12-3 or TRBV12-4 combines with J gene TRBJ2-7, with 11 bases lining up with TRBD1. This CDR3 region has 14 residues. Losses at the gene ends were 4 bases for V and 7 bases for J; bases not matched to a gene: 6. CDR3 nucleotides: TGTGCCAGCAGTTCAGGACAGGGGGCGGTGGAGCAGTACTTC. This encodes CASSSGQGAVEQYF.

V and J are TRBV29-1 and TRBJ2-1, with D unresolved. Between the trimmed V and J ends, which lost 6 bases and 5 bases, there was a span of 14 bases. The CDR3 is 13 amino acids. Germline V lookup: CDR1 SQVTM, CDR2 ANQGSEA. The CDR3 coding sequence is TGCAGCGTGGACGGGTCCCCCAACAATGAGCAGTTCTTC. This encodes CSVDGSPNNEQFF.

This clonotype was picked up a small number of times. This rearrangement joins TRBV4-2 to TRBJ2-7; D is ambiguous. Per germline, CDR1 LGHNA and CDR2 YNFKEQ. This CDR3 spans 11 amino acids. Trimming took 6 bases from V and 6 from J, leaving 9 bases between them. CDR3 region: CASSSGFEQYF. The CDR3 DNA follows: TGTGCCAGCAGTTCCGGGTTCGAGCAGTACTTC.

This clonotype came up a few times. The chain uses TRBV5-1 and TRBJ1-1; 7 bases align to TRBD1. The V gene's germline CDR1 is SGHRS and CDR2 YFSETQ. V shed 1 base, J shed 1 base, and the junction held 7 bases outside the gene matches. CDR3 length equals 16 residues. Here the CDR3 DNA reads TGCGCCAGCAGCTTGCTCATGACAGGGAGGAACACTGAAGCTTTCTTT. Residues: CASSLLMTGRNTEAFF.

The CDR3 sequence: CASGGLAGAGANVLTF. The CDR3 DNA is TGTGCCAGCGGGGGGTTAGCGGGAGCCGGGGCCAACGTCCTGACTTTC. The chain links TRBV27 to TRBJ2-6, with TRBD2 identical over 9 bases. The CDR3 is 16 residues long. In germline, CDR1 is MNHEY, CDR2 SMNVEV (reference sequence). V lost 8 bases and J lost 4; bases outside the gene matches: 9.

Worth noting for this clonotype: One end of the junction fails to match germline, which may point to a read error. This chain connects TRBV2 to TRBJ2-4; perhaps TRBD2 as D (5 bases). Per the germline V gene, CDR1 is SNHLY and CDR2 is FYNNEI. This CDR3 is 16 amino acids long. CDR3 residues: CASSDQADLAENIQYF. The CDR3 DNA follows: TGTGCCAGCAGTGATCAGGCAGATCTAGCCGAAAACATTCAGTACTTC.

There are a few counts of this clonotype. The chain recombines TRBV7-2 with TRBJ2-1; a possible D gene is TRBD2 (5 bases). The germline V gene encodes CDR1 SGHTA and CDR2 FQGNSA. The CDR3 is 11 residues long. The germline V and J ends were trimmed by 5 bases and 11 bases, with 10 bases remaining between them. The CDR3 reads CASSLRVQQFF. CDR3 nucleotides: TGTGCCAGCAGCCTGAGGGTGCAGCAGTTCTTC.

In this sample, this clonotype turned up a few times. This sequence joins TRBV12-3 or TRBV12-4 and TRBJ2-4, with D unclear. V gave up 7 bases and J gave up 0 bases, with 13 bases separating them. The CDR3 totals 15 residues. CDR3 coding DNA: TGTGCCAGCACCGAAGACGGGCTAGCCAAAAACATTCAGTACTTC. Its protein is CASTEDGLAKNIQYF.

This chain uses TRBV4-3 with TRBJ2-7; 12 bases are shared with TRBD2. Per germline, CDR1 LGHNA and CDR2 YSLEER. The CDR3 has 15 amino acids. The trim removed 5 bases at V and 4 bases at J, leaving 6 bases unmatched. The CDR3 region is CASSEGLAGRYEQYF. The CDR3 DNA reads TGCGCCAGCAGCGAAGGACTAGCGGGAAGGTACGAGCAGTACTTC.

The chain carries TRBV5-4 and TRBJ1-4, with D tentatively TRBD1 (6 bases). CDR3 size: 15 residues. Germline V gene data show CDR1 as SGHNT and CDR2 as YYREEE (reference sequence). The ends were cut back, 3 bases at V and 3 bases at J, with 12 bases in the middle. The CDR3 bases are TGTGCCAGCAGCTCGTATAGGGGGGCTAATGAAAAACTGTTTTTT. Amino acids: CASSSYRGANEKLFF. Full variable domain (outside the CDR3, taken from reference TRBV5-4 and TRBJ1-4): ETGVTQSPTHLIKTRGQQVTLRCSSQSGHNTVSWYQQALGQGPQFIFQYYREEENGRGNFPPRFSGLQFPNYSSELNVNALELDDSALYLCASSSYRGANEKLFFGSGTQLSVL.

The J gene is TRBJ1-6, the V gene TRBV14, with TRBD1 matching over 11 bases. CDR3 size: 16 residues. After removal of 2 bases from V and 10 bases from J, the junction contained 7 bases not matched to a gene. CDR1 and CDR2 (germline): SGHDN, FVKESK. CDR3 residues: CASSQTGTGGSSPLHF. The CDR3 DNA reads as TGTGCCAGCAGCCAAACCGGGACAGGGGGTTCGTCACCCCTCCACTTT.